This T cell receptor (beta chain) was retrieved from a study of blood T cells in healthy people across ages. Healthy Caucasians from Russia aged roughly 6 to 90 served as donors. General study findings and limits: Long-lived donors had more naive CD4+ cells and higher diversity than aged donors. Researchers report that TCR beta diversity correlated strongly with naive T cell percentage. Older age went with lower TCR beta diversity per million T cells, in a roughly linear way.

CDR3 length equals 13 residues. The use of a sample-barcoded 5' primer and a J-beta primer mix characterized a second PCR of 7 to 11 cycles. One entry per CDR3 protein, called by TCRdb with MiXCR from the 5' RACE reads. The sample has some 1.5 million distinct CDR3 sequences, roughly 30% seen once. Remarks on this clonotype: Its cognate antigen is unknown. At one end, the junction sequence differs from germline, possibly due to a read error.

Input material: blood. The TCR originated in a woman in her thirties in good health. The chain links TRBV12-3 or TRBV12-4 to TRBJ1-5; D gene uncertain. CDR3 sequence (DNA): TGTGCCAGCAGTTTAATGAGCAATCAGCCCCGGCATTTT. Amino acids: CASSLMSNQPRHF.